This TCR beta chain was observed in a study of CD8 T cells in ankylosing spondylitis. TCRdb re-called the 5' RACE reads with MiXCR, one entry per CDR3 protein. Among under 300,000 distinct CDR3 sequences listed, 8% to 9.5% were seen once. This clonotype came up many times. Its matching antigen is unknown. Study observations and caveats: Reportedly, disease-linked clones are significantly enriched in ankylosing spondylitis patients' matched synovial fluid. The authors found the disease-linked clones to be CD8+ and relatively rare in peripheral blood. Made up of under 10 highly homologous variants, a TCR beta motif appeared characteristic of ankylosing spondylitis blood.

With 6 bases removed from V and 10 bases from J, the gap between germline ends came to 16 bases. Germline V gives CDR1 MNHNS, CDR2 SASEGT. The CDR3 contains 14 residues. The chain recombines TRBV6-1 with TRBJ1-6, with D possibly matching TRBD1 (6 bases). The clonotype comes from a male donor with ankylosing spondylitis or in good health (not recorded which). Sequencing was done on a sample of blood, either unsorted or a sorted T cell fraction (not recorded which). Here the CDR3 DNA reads TGTGCCAGCAGGAATGGACAGCCCGGGTCACCCCTCCACTTT. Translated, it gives CASRNGQPGSPLHF.